The present T cell receptor (beta chain) was sequenced within a study of cytomegalovirus exposure and HLA in healthy donors. The germline CDR1 and CDR2 sequences are SGDLS and YYNGEE. Trimming stripped 0 bases from V and 4 bases from J, with 7 bases between. The CDR3 is 13 residues long. The PCR contained 60 Vbeta and 13 Jbeta primers. Assay: immunoSEQ multiplex PCR; the TCRdb copy retains only in-frame clones and omits some. The sample has around 88,000 clones, 60% to 80% seen once; the top ten hold under 8%. Study results and limitations: Earlier analysis looked at TCR beta V segments, and most were productive about 87% or about 30% of the time.

Details on this clone: Its antigen is not known.

The rearrangement links TRBV9 to TRBJ1-1; D is unresolved. Sequenced material: PBMCs. This TCR came from a man aged 50 to 60 in good health and CMV-seropositive. CDR3 nucleotide sequence: TGTGCCAGCAGCGTAGGGCAGTCCACTGAAGCTTTCTTT. It specifies CASSVGQSTEAFF. Drawing the rest from reference TRBV9 and TRBJ1-1, the complete variable domain is DSGVTQTPKHLITATGQRVTLRCSPRSGDLSVYWYQQSLDQGLQFLIQYYNGEERAKGNILERFSAQQFPDLHSELNLSSLELGDSALYFCASSVGQSTEAFFGQGTRLTVV.